This T cell receptor beta chain was identified in a study of breast tumors, draining lymph nodes, adjacent tissues (dated by TCRdb to the mid-2010s). Concerning the study at large: Breast cancer patients provided tumor, adjacent nontumor tissue and axillary lymph nodes, and the study compared the TCR beta repertoires across these three sources. In human breast cancer, the study set out to assess how tumor, surrounding tissue and draining lymph node repertoires relate to one another and whether T cells might be exchanged between them. General findings and caveats noted by the study authors: The study presented the conclusion that tumor T cells originate in lymph nodes as consistent with a hypothesis, not as something directly demonstrated. A scenario in which most tumor T cells derive from the lymph node and then expand within tumor tissue was judged to be consistent with the data. Tumor T-cell repertoires showed less diversity than lymph node repertoires and more diversity than nontumor tissue repertoires, and tumor T-cell repertoires showed preferential V and J gene usage. In luminal-like breast cancer, tumor and nontumor tissue repertoires resembled each other significantly more than in basal-like breast cancer.

The run used an Illumina HiSeq 2000. Multiplex PCR amplification was used to generate the TCR beta chain libraries. High-throughput sequencing was used to analyze the amplified TCR beta chain products. TCRdb took the public reads, trimmed them with fastp at Q25, ran MiXCR for clone calling and kept in-frame beta chains. Entries that share a CDR3 protein sequence are merged under the most common genes and DNA. For this sample the table gives over 100,000 distinct CDR3 sequences, of which 20% to 25% were detected only once. More than 2.5% of the sample is in the top ten clones. There are many counts of this clonotype. Its binding antigen is unknown. Per-base qualities were not stored, and no clone one base away is much larger. The axillary draining lymph nodes of breast cancer patients were the source of the lymph node samples. After removal of 0 bases from V and 10 bases from J, the junction retains 7 bases not matched to a gene. CDR3 length: 16 amino acids, cysteine to phenylalanine. Just the 48-base CDR3 DNA is kept, in frame starting at base 1. CDR1 MGHRA and CDR2 YSYEKL are derived from the germline V gene.

The sequence links TRBV4-1 to TRBJ1-6; TRBD1 lines up with 9 middle nucleotides. Specimen: axillary lymph node tissue. The TCR sequence derives from a female donor with breast cancer. Some clones in this sample may be carry-over from other donors' samples. The bases are TGCGCCAGCAGCCAAGATTCGGACAGGGGTCGGTCACCCCTCCACTTT. It translates as CASSQDSDRGRSPLHF.